This TCR beta chain stems from a study of blood T cell repertoires in COVID-19. Study background: Italy, Spain and the United States were the sources of the convalescent and acute COVID-19 samples. Sources were T cells, B-cell-depleted T cells, or PBMCs; the material itself was cDNA or gDNA.

This clone was counted once. Original handling: The assay estimated nucleated cells by amplifying reference gene primers. Sequenced by immunoSEQ multiplex PCR; TCRdb stores in-frame clones only, minus some. Clone size and the V and J calls come from that table; the DNA yielded D and trimming. The sample has hundreds of thousands of clones; roughly 86% are singletons. CDR1 and CDR2 (germline): SNHLY, FYNNEI. Trimming took off 8 bases at V and 8 bases at J, with 13 bases between the two ends. The CDR3 covers 13 residues. The source material was peripheral blood. The origin of this receptor is a woman in her thirties who had recovered from COVID-19. This sequence joins TRBV2 and TRBJ1-6; no clear D gene. Here the CDR3 reads CASSGIVDSPLHF. The CDR3 DNA reads TGTGCCAGCTCAGGAATTGTGGATTCACCCCTCCACTTT.